This entry describes one T cell receptor beta chain. The data are from a study of blood T cell repertoires in COVID-19. Study information: The analysed material was cDNA or gDNA that came from T cells, B-cell-depleted T cells, or PBMCs.

The germline V gene encodes CDR1 SGHKS and CDR2 YYEKEE (reference sequence). CDR3 length equals 14 residues. Unmatched junction bases numbered 9, after V lost 4 bases and J lost 6 bases. In the original processing: Estimated nucleated cell counts came from reference gene primer amplification. The data were produced by immunoSEQ multiplex PCR, yet TCRdb's version contains in-frame clones alone and is incomplete. V and J calls and clone size come straight from that table; D and trimming were deduced from the DNA. Among 400,000 to 500,000 clones listed, 80% to 90% were seen once. This receptor was taken from a woman aged 30 to 39 with active or convalescent COVID-19. The rearrangement uses TRBV5-5 and TRBJ1-2; 7 bases match TRBD1. The sample consisted of peripheral blood. The CDR3 nucleotides read TGTGCCAGCAGCATCTTCGACAGGGTGAATGGCTACACCTTC. Translated, it gives CASSIFDRVNGYTF. The full variable domain, with the rest looked up from reference TRBV5-5 and TRBJ1-2, is DAGVTQSPTHLIKTRGQQVTLRCSPISGHKSVSWYQQVLGQGPQFIFQYYEKEERGRGNFPDRFSARQFPNYSSELNVNALLLGDSALYLCASSIFDRVNGYTFGSGTRLTVV.